The 29 T cell receptor beta chains below were found in one sample sequenced in a study of control samples from healthy donors and cancer patients. The repertoire was sequenced with immunoSEQ multiplex PCR; TCRdb's copy has only in-frame clones and lacks some. The sample consists of tens of thousands of clones, 85% to 90% of them appearing once. The sample consisted of PBMCs. The source is a woman between 50 and 59 years old with colorectal cancer.

In this sample, this clone is medium-sized. The chain employs TRBV6-2 or TRBV6-3 and TRBJ2-7; no clear D gene. The CDR3 totals 12 residues. The germline V and J ends were trimmed by 4 bases and 4 bases, with 8 bases remaining between them. Germline V gene sequence: CDR1 MNHEY, CDR2 SVGEGT. The CDR3 protein is CASSLHPYEQYV. The CDR3 DNA follows: TGTGCCAGCAGTTTGCACCCGTACGAGCAGTACGTC.

A note on this clone: Other DNA sequences in the sample encode the same CDR3. The CDR3 DNA reads as TGTGCCAGCAGTTTATACCAGGGACAAGGGAATCAGCCCCAGCATTTT. Translation: CASSLYQGQGNQPQHF. This chain links TRBV28 with TRBJ1-5, with D possibly TRBD1 on 6 matching bases. The V end was cut by 1 base, the J end by 4 bases, with 14 bases between. The CDR3 is 16 amino acids. In germline, CDR1 is MDHEN, CDR2 SYDVKM.

The genes are TRBV7-2 and TRBJ2-3; the match to TRBD2 covers 9 bases. Trimming took 10 bases from V and 4 from J; bases not matched to a gene: 3. The CDR3 totals 12 residues. In germline, CDR1 is SGHTA, CDR2 FQGNSA. CDR3 sequence reads: CATTSGADTQYF. In DNA form, the CDR3 reads TGTGCCACGACTAGCGGTGCAGATACGCAGTATTTT. Complete variable domain (other parts from reference TRBV7-2 and TRBJ2-3): GAGVSQSPSNKVTEKGKDVELRCDPISGHTALYWYRQSLGQGLEFLIYFQGNSAPDKSGLPSDRFSAERTGGSVSTLTIQRTQQEDSAVYLCATTSGADTQYFGPGTRLTVL.

The chain joins TRBV5-1 to TRBJ1-6; 8 nucleotides align to TRBD1. V gave up 3 bases and J gave up 0 bases; unmatched junction bases: 2. This CDR3 is 16 amino acids long. Germline CDR1 SGHRS, CDR2 YFSETQ. The DNA of the CDR3 is TGCGCCAGCAGCTGGACAGGGAGCTCCTATAATTCACCCCTCCACTTT. Its translation is CASSWTGSSYNSPLHF.

The chain has TRBV9 and TRBJ1-6, with 8 bases that match TRBD1. Germline V gene lookup returns CDR1 SGDLS and CDR2 YYNGEE. J gave up 6 bases and V 4 bases, and 6 bases lay outside the gene matches. The CDR3 has 15 amino acids. The CDR3 reads CASSLGTGTNSPLHF. The CDR3 DNA is TGTGCCAGCAGCTTAGGGACAGGAACTAATTCACCCCTCCACTTT.

The chain couples TRBV19 to TRBJ2-1, with 8 bases fitting TRBD1. V shed 5 bases and J 4 bases; nucleotides not matched to a gene: 10. Germline-derived CDR1 and CDR2 are LNHDA and SQIVND (reference sequence). The CDR3 sequence is 16 residues long. The CDR3 coding sequence is TGTGCCAGTAGTCAACCAGGGGGCCATCAGTACAATGAGCAGTTCTTC. This translates into CASSQPGGHQYNEQFF.

This chain connects TRBV12-3 or TRBV12-4 to TRBJ1-4; D remains ambiguous. This CDR3 contains 13 residues. Trimming left V 0 bases short and J 8 bases short, with 7 bases between. This chain's CDR3 is CASSLARREKLFF. The CDR3 DNA follows: TGTGCCAGCAGTTTAGCGCGTCGGGAAAAACTGTTTTTT.

The chain couples TRBV2 to TRBJ1-2; D is undetermined. There are 14 residues in the CDR3. V lost 3 bases, J lost 0 bases, and 8 bases lay in between. Per the germline V gene, CDR1 is SNHLY and CDR2 is FYNNEI. The chain's CDR3 is CASSEGRSNYGYTF. The CDR3 region has the DNA TGTGCCAGCAGTGAGGGCAGATCTAACTATGGCTACACCTTC. Together with reference TRBV2 and TRBJ1-2, the CDR3 gives the full variable domain: EPEVTQTPSHQVTQMGQEVILRCVPISNHLYFYWYRQILGQKVEFLVSFYNNEISEKSEIFDDQFSVERPDGSNFTLKIRSTKLEDSAMYFCASSEGRSNYGYTFGSGTRLTVV.

The chain employs TRBV3-1 (or the pseudogene TRBV3-2) and TRBJ2-5; D not certain. The V end was cut by 2 bases, the J end by 11 bases, with 9 bases between. The CDR3 covers 11 residues. Germline-derived CDR1 and CDR2 are LGHDT and YNNKEL (reference sequence). In DNA form, the CDR3 reads TGTGCCAGCAGCCAACCTAGTCTACAGTACTTC. It yields the protein CASSQPSLQYF.

The chain links TRBV5-6 to TRBJ1-2, with 11 bases matching TRBD1. The CDR3 consists of 18 residues. Germline-derived CDR1 and CDR2 are SGHDT and YYEEEE. Trimming took 9 bases from V and 5 from J; bases not matched to a gene: 21. CDR3 in amino acids: CATYRDRGSKGARYGYTF. The CDR3 bases are TGTGCCACGTACCGGGACAGGGGGTCGAAAGGGGCCAGATATGGCTACACCTTC. The variable domain in full, completed from reference TRBV5-6 and TRBJ1-2, reads DAGVTQSPTHLIKTRGQQVTLRCSPKSGHDTVSWYQQALGQGPQFIFQYYEEEERQRGNFPDRFSGHQFPNYSSELNVNALLLGDSALYLCATYRDRGSKGARYGYTFGSGTRLTVV.

This clone was detected a few times. The same CDR3 also results from other DNA sequences found in this sample. The genes are TRBV11-3 and TRBJ2-3, with D unresolved. The CDR3 is 13 amino acids. V was pared by 1 base and J by 3 bases, with 5 bases between. The germline V gene has CDR1 SGHNT and CDR2 YENEEA. Written as DNA, the CDR3 is TGTGCCAGCAGCTTAGGGCAGACAGATACGCAGTATTTT. It codes for CASSLGQTDTQYF.

V is TRBV6-1 and J is TRBJ2-1, with a weak D call TRBD2 (5 bases). CDR1 MNHNS and CDR2 SASEGT come from the germline V gene. This CDR3 is 12 amino acids long. The V end lost 2 bases, the J end lost 10 bases, and 9 bases lay between the germline ends. CDR3 in amino acids: CASSEWTGEQFF. CDR3 nucleotide sequence: TGTGCCAGCAGTGAATGGACGGGGGAGCAGTTCTTC.

The count of this clone is one. J is TRBJ1-2 and V is TRBV3-1 (or the pseudogene TRBV3-2); D is unresolved. This CDR3 comprises 13 residues. Per the germline V gene, CDR1 is LGHDT and CDR2 is YNNKEL (reference sequence). V lost 1 base, J lost 8 bases, and 11 bases lay in between. The CDR3 loop reads CASSQAGSRGYTF. The CDR3 DNA follows: TGTGCCAGCAGCCAAGCTGGTTCTCGGGGCTACACCTTC.

J is TRBJ2-7 and V is TRBV5-6; D perhaps matches TRBD2 (6 bases). The length of the CDR3 is 15 residues. Germline V CDR1 and CDR2: SGHDT, YYEEEE. The ends were cut back, 4 bases at V and 2 bases at J, with 16 bases in the middle. CDR3 DNA sequence: TGTGCCAGCAGCCCCCCGGGAGTCCACGCCTACGAGCAGTACGTC. This sequence encodes CASSPPGVHAYEQYV.

V usage is TRBV20-1 and J usage is TRBJ1-6; D unclear. The V and J ends lost 3 bases and 4 bases respectively, with 10 bases between them. Germline-derived CDR1 and CDR2 are DFQATT and SNEGSKA (reference sequence). This CDR3 comprises 14 residues. Here the CDR3 DNA reads TGCAGTGCTAGTTCGGCCCGTTATAATTCACCCCTCCACTTT. Amino acids: CSASSARYNSPLHF.

The gene calls are TRBV6-1 and TRBJ2-3; D is unresolved. V dropped 3 bases and J dropped 3 bases, with 16 bases sitting between them. This CDR3 has 16 residues. The germline V gene encodes CDR1 MNHNS and CDR2 SASEGT. CDR3 residues: CASSDLTRMGTDTQYF. CDR3 coding DNA: TGTGCCAGCAGTGACCTAACCAGGATGGGGACAGATACGCAGTATTTT.

The V gene is TRBV10-3, the J gene TRBJ2-2; D remains ambiguous. Germline V CDR1 and CDR2: ENHRY, SYGVKD. The CDR3 loop spans 14 amino acids. V lost 8 bases and J 1 base, leaving 11 bases between the germline ends. This CDR3 is CAIRRTENTGELFF. For the CDR3, the DNA is TGTGCCATCCGGCGGACCGAGAACACCGGGGAGCTGTTTTTT.

This clone came up a few times. This rearrangement joins TRBV2 to TRBJ1-4; perhaps TRBD1 as D (5 bases). V lost 4 bases, J lost 7 bases, and 10 bases lay in between. CDR3 length: 13 residues. From germline, CDR1 is SNHLY and CDR2 FYNNEI. CDR3 nucleotides: TGTGCCAGCAGTGGAGGGGAGGGTGAAAAACTGTTTTTT. It specifies CASSGGEGEKLFF.

The chain is built from TRBV2 and TRBJ1-2; no definite D call. CDR3 length equals 14 residues. Trimming removed 7 bases from V and 4 bases from J, with 16 bases in between. The germline gives CDR1 SNHLY, CDR2 FYNNEI. The CDR3 nucleotides read TGTGCCAGCACGGAGGGAGATAGGGTCTATGGCTACACCTTC. Protein: CASTEGDRVYGYTF.

This chain links TRBV5-6 with TRBJ1-5; no firm D call. The CDR3 totals 16 residues. The germline gives CDR1 SGHDT, CDR2 YYEEEE. Between the trimmed V and J ends, which lost 2 bases and 3 bases, there was a span of 15 bases. This chain's CDR3 is CASSFFDGLLNQPQHF. The CDR3 DNA reads TGTGCCAGCAGCTTTTTCGACGGCCTCCTCAATCAGCCCCAGCATTTT.

The gene calls are TRBV28 and TRBJ1-6; a weak D match, TRBD1 (5 bases). The germline CDR1 and CDR2 sequences are MDHEN and SYDVKM. CDR3 length: 12 amino acids. Trimming cost V 5 bases and J 13 bases, with 12 bases left between them. The CDR3 reads CASSDLEGPLHF. The CDR3 DNA is TGTGCCAGCAGTGATTTAGAGGGGCCCCTCCACTTT.

CDR3 sequence reads: CASSEPGAKSTEAFF. As DNA, the CDR3 is TGTGCCAGCAGTGAACCAGGCGCGAAAAGCACTGAAGCTTTCTTT. V usage is TRBV25-1 and J usage is TRBJ1-1; D not resolved. From germline, CDR1 is MGHDK and CDR2 SYGVNS. The germline V and J ends were trimmed by 2 bases and 4 bases, with 14 bases remaining between them. The CDR3 has 15 residues.

This chain joins TRBV5-1 and TRBJ1-5; a possible D gene is TRBD1 (5 bases). The germline V gene encodes CDR1 SGHRS and CDR2 YFSETQ. V gave up 5 bases and J gave up 4 bases, with 7 bases separating them. This CDR3 has 12 residues. CDR3 sequence reads: CASREGNQPQHF. Here the CDR3 DNA reads TGCGCCAGCAGGGAGGGGAATCAGCCCCAGCATTTT.

The rearrangement uses TRBV6-5 and TRBJ2-1, with 8 bases lining up with TRBD1. This CDR3 region has 13 residues. CDR1 is MNHEY and CDR2 is SVGAGI in the germline V gene. V lost 8 bases and J lost 6; bases outside the gene matches: 6. Here the CDR3 DNA reads TGTGCCAGCCTCGGACAGGGCTTCAATGAGCAGTTCTTC. It encodes CASLGQGFNEQFF.

This chain connects TRBV6-2 or TRBV6-3 to TRBJ1-2; D is unclear. CDR1 and CDR2 (germline): MNHEY, SVGEGT. Trimming left V 4 bases short and J 4 bases short, with 13 bases between. This CDR3 is 14 amino acids long. CDR3 bases: TGTGCCAGCAGTTCTCCGACCGTCAGCTATGGCTACACCTTC. Amino acids: CASSSPTVSYGYTF.

This CDR3 is CASSLGVGNTIYF. The CDR3 DNA follows: TGTGCCAGCAGTTTAGGTGTCGGAAACACCATATATTTT. The chain couples TRBV12-3 or TRBV12-4 to TRBJ1-3; the D is unclear. The CDR3 consists of 13 residues. Trimming took 1 base from V and 4 from J, leaving 5 bases between them.

Written as DNA, the CDR3 is TGTGCCAGCAGCTCGGGACAGGGCTACGAGCAGTACGTC. It is translated as CASSSGQGYEQYV. V gene TRBV28 combines with J gene TRBJ2-7; TRBD1 agrees at 9 bases. The CDR3 runs 13 residues. Germline V CDR1 and CDR2: MDHEN, SYDVKM. Losses at the gene ends were 6 bases for V and 3 bases for J; bases not matched to a gene: 3.

This clone has just one count. J is TRBJ1-3 and V is TRBV3-1 (or the pseudogene TRBV3-2), with a weak D call TRBD1 (5 bases). Trimming shortened V by 4 bases and J by 4 bases, and 11 bases separated the two germline ends. The CDR3 spans 14 residues. Germline V lookup: CDR1 LGHDT, CDR2 YNNKEL (reference sequence). The DNA for the CDR3 is TGTGCCAGCAGCCTTGGGACCGACGGAAACACCATATATTTT. It translates to CASSLGTDGNTIYF.

The CDR3 is CASSIGRSNQPQHF. The CDR3 DNA sequence: TGTGCCAGTAGTATCGGGCGGAGCAATCAGCCCCAGCATTTT. The V and J genes are TRBV19 and TRBJ1-5, with D hard to call. V lost 3 bases to trimming and J lost 1 base, with 7 bases between them. Germline assignment: CDR1 LNHDA and CDR2 SQIVND (reference sequence). CDR3 size: 14 residues.